The 30 T cell receptor beta chains in this list originate from one sample, sequenced in a study of control samples from healthy donors and cancer patients. Libraries were prepared by immunoSEQ multiplex PCR; TCRdb keeps only in-frame clonotypes and omits some of them. The sample contains roughly 100,000 clones, approximately 90% of which appear only once. What was sequenced was PBMCs. The receptors were gathered from a man between 60 and 75 years old with lung cancer.

This sequence joins TRBV7-8 and TRBJ1-5; tentatively, D is TRBD1 (6 bases). Trimming removed 3 bases from V and 3 bases from J, with 9 bases in between. In germline, CDR1 is SGHVS, CDR2 FQNEAQ. CDR3 length equals 14 residues. CDR3 loop: CASSLGHHNQPQHF. In nucleotides, the CDR3 is TGTGCCAGCAGCTTGGGACATCACAATCAGCCCCAGCATTTT.

The chain combines TRBV11-2 with TRBJ2-2; D uncertain. The V gene's germline CDR1 is SGHAT and CDR2 FQNNGV. The CDR3 sequence is 15 residues long. Trimming left V 3 bases short and J 2 bases short, with 10 bases between. CDR3 in DNA: TGTGCCAGCAGCTTCGACAACATAAACACCGGGGAGCTGTTTTTT. Encoded protein: CASSFDNINTGELFF.

CDR3 DNA: TGCGCCAGCAGCACCCTAGCGGGCACCGGGGAGCTGTTTTTT. This codes for CASSTLAGTGELFF. The chain carries TRBV5-1 and TRBJ2-2; 8 nucleotides line up with TRBD2. After removal of 4 bases from V and 4 bases from J, the junction contained 3 bases not matched to a gene. The CDR3 spans 14 residues. The germline V gene encodes CDR1 SGHRS and CDR2 YFSETQ.

CDR3: CASSLSPDEDGYTF. The DNA for the CDR3 is TGTGCCAGCAGCTTATCTCCAGATGAGGATGGCTACACCTTC. The V gene is TRBV7-3, the J gene TRBJ1-2; D unresolved. The CDR3 sequence is 14 residues long. Germline loops: CDR1 SGHTA, CDR2 FQGTGA. V lost 2 bases, J lost 6 bases, and 13 bases lay in between.

The CDR3 spells CASSPGGGGELFF. The CDR3 nucleotides are TGTGCCAGCAGCCCTGGTGGCGGCGGGGAGCTGTTTTTT. The V gene is TRBV12-3 or TRBV12-4, the J gene TRBJ2-2; D ambiguous. The CDR3 contains 13 residues. V was trimmed by 6 bases and J by 7 bases, leaving 12 bases between them.

This chain links TRBV5-1 with TRBJ1-3; D remains ambiguous. Trimming stripped 0 bases from V and 4 bases from J, with 11 bases between. Germline V gene sequence: CDR1 SGHRS, CDR2 YFSETQ. CDR3 length: 15 residues. The CDR3 DNA reads as TGCGCCAGCAGCTTGGAGGGCTCTCTGGGAAACACCATATATTTT. This sequence encodes CASSLEGSLGNTIYF.

The chain couples TRBV9 to TRBJ1-1; 7 bases fit TRBD1. Germline CDR1 reads SGDLS; CDR2 reads YYNGEE. This CDR3 is 15 amino acids long. The junction had 6 bases not matched to a gene; V was cut back by 4 bases and J by 0 bases. CDR3 residues: CASSPTGTVNTEAFF. The CDR3 DNA reads as TGTGCCAGCAGCCCGACGGGGACAGTGAACACTGAAGCTTTCTTT.

The V gene is TRBV14, the J gene TRBJ1-3; no clear D. CDR1 is SGHDN, CDR2 FVKESK, per germline. The V end was cut by 2 bases, the J end by 2 bases, with 4 bases between. The CDR3 length is 13 residues. DNA for the CDR3: TGTGCCAGCAGCCAAAACGCTGGAAACACCATATATTTT. It specifies CASSQNAGNTIYF. Looking up the rest from reference TRBV14 and TRBJ1-3 gives the full variable domain: EAGVTQFPSHSVIEKGQTVTLRCDPISGHDNLYWYRRVMGKEIKFLLHFVKESKQDESGMPNNRFLAERTGGTYSTLKVQPAELEDSGVYFCASSQNAGNTIYFGEGSWLTVV.

The gene calls are TRBV18 and TRBJ1-1; 7 nucleotides agree with TRBD1. Trimming took 1 base from V and 0 from J; bases not matched to a gene: 8. Germline CDR1 and CDR2: KGHSH and LQKENI. The CDR3 consists of 17 residues. This CDR3 reads CASSPLVGGEMNTEAFF. As DNA, the CDR3 is TGTGCCAGCTCACCACTGGTAGGGGGCGAGATGAACACTGAAGCTTTCTTT.

The chain has TRBV27 and TRBJ2-3; D possibly uses TRBD1 or TRBD2 (6 bases each). The V end lost 5 bases, the J end lost 2 bases, and 11 bases lay between the germline ends. Germline CDR1 reads MNHEY; CDR2 reads SMNVEV (reference sequence). The CDR3 runs to 14 residues. The CDR3 DNA sequence: TGTGCCAGCAGTCCGGGGGCCTTCACAGATACGCAGTATTTT. Residues: CASSPGAFTDTQYF.

CDR3 in DNA: TGTGCCAGCAGTCTGACCCCAGGACAGGGAGGGAATTCACCCCTCCACTTT. Translation gives CASSLTPGQGGNSPLHF. The chain employs TRBV6-4 and TRBJ1-6; TRBD1 matches at 8 bases. CDR3 length: 17 amino acids. The V segment lost 5 bases and the J segment 7 bases; nucleotides outside the gene matches: 13. Per germline, CDR1 MRHNA and CDR2 SNTAGT.

The CDR3 is CASTHRGSGSREQYV. In DNA form, the CDR3 reads TGTGCCAGCACACACAGGGGGTCAGGGTCTCGTGAGCAGTACGTC. This sequence joins TRBV5-6 and TRBJ2-7; 8 positions agree with TRBD1. V trimming: 6 bases; J trimming: 7 bases; junction bases outside the gene matches: 15. The CDR3 sequence is 15 residues long. Looked up from germline, CDR1 is SGHDT and CDR2 is YYEEEE.

Only a few counts were recorded for this clone. The rearrangement uses TRBV9 and TRBJ1-2, with 7 bases identical to TRBD1. The V segment lost 4 bases and the J segment 4 bases; nucleotides outside the gene matches: 4. Germline-derived CDR1 and CDR2 are SGDLS and YYNGEE. The CDR3 contains 13 residues. CDR3 loop: CASSYDRVYGYTF. The CDR3, as DNA: TGTGCCAGCAGCTATGACAGGGTCTATGGCTACACCTTC.

The chain recombines TRBV5-8 with TRBJ2-5; TRBD2 might be the D (6 bases). CDR3 length: 15 amino acids. The V gene lost 4 bases and the J gene lost 1 base, with 14 bases spanning the gap. Germline CDR1 is SGHTS and CDR2 is YDEGEE. Here the CDR3 DNA reads TGTGCCAGCAGCCCAAAAAAGCGGGTCCAAGAGACCCAGTACTTC. Amino acids: CASSPKKRVQETQYF.

The chain employs TRBV7-2 and TRBJ1-4; 8 positions match TRBD1. The CDR3 extends over 14 amino acids. CDR1 and CDR2 from the germline V gene are SGHTA and FQGNSA. V dropped 6 bases and J dropped 7; count of bases not matched to a gene: 7. The DNA of the CDR3 is TGTGCCAGCAGATATCAGGGGGCCGGTGAAAAACTGTTTTTT. It is translated as CASRYQGAGEKLFF.

The genes are TRBV30 and TRBJ1-2, with 9 bases matching TRBD1. The V and J ends lost 3 bases and 5 bases, in that order; junction bases with no gene match: 4. The CDR3 has 13 residues. Germline lookup yields CDR1 GTSNPN and CDR2 SVGIG (reference sequence). The CDR3 sequence: CAWRGQGTYGYTF. Here the CDR3 DNA reads TGTGCCTGGAGAGGACAGGGGACATATGGCTACACCTTC.

This clone appeared once. V gene TRBV20-1 combines with J gene TRBJ1-1; the D gene is possibly TRBD1 (5 bases). In germline, CDR1 is DFQATT, CDR2 SNEGSKA (reference sequence). V lost 6 bases and J 5 bases, leaving 13 bases between the germline ends. The CDR3 is made up of 12 amino acids. The CDR3, as DNA: TGCAGTGCCAGTGAGGGGCGGACTGAAGCTTTCTTT. Amino acids: CSASEGRTEAFF.

This chain connects TRBV7-3 to TRBJ2-1; D is ambiguous. The CDR3 has 12 residues. Germline V gene sequence: CDR1 SGHTA, CDR2 FQGTGA. V dropped 5 bases and J dropped 8 bases, with 10 bases sitting between them. CDR3 nucleotides: TGTGCCAGCAGCCTCTTTGGGGATGAGCAGTTCTTC. It is translated as CASSLFGDEQFF.

CDR3: CASSVDRGSGNTIYF. The DNA for the CDR3 is TGTGCCAGCAGCGTGGACAGGGGCTCTGGAAACACCATATATTTT. V and J are TRBV5-5 and TRBJ1-3, with TRBD1 matching over 9 bases. Germline V CDR1 and CDR2: SGHKS, YYEKEE (reference sequence). This CDR3 region has 15 residues. Trimming took 4 bases from V and 0 from J; bases not matched to a gene: 2.

To note about this clone: The identical CDR3 is also encoded by other nucleotide sequences in the sample. The chain couples TRBV5-6 to TRBJ1-2; D is undetermined. V was shortened by 0 bases and J by 2 bases, with 2 bases between the two germline ends. CDR3 length equals 12 residues. Germline CDR1 SGHDT, CDR2 YYEEEE. The CDR3 DNA reads TGTGCCAGCAGCTTGGGAAACTATGGCTACACCTTC. It translates to CASSLGNYGYTF.

The genes are TRBV7-9 and TRBJ1-3; 8 bases fit TRBD1. The CDR3 length is 14 residues. V lost 4 bases, J lost 1 base, and 0 bases stayed unmatched. Germline V gene data show CDR1 as SEHNR and CDR2 as FQNEAQ (reference sequence). The CDR3: CASSWDRSGNTIYF. As DNA, the CDR3 is TGTGCCAGCAGCTGGGACAGGTCTGGAAACACCATATATTTT.

This chain joins TRBV3-1 (or the pseudogene TRBV3-2) and TRBJ1-5; D is ambiguous. This CDR3 contains 14 residues. CDR1 and CDR2 (germline): LGHDT, YNNKEL (reference sequence). Trimming removed 0 bases at V and 5 bases at J, with 8 bases between. CDR3: CASSQDGGDQPQHF. The CDR3 DNA follows: TGTGCCAGCAGCCAAGACGGCGGGGATCAGCCCCAGCATTTT.

The V and J genes are TRBV4-1 and TRBJ2-1; D remains unclear. Germline loops: CDR1 MGHRA, CDR2 YSYEKL. V was shortened by 0 bases and J by 9 bases, with 6 bases between the two germline ends. The CDR3 spans 12 residues. The DNA for the CDR3 is TGCGCCAGCAGCCAAGAACGAAGTGAGCAGTTCTTC. Translated: CASSQERSEQFF.

In DNA form, the CDR3 reads TGTGCCAGCAGCCCCCTGGTGTCAGCGGGTGAGCAGTTCTTC. This translates into CASSPLVSAGEQFF. The rearrangement links TRBV3-1 (or the pseudogene TRBV3-2) to TRBJ2-1; tentatively, D is TRBD2 (6 bases). Germline-derived CDR1 and CDR2 are LGHDT and YNNKEL (reference sequence). The CDR3 is 14 residues long. V lost 4 bases and J lost 9, with 16 bases in between.

This CDR3 reads CASSPRTSGGITDTQYF. The CDR3 bases are TGTGCCAGCAGTCCTCGGACTAGCGGGGGCATCACAGATACGCAGTATTTT. This rearrangement joins TRBV6-6 to TRBJ2-3; 13 positions match TRBD2. V lost 5 bases to trimming and J lost 2 bases; unmatched junction nucleotides: 7. CDR1 MNHNY and CDR2 SVGAGI come from the germline V gene (reference sequence). The CDR3 is 17 residues long.

V gene TRBV18 combines with J gene TRBJ1-2; tentative D call: TRBD1 (5 bases). Per the germline V gene, CDR1 is KGHSH and CDR2 is LQKENI. V was shortened by 3 bases and J by 7 bases, with 12 bases between the two germline ends. The CDR3 extends over 13 amino acids. The CDR3 spells CASSPPLTGGYTF. CDR3 bases: TGTGCCAGCTCACCTCCCCTCACAGGTGGCTACACCTTC. Supplemented by reference TRBV18 and TRBJ1-2, the full variable domain reads NAGVMQNPRHLVRRRGQEARLRCSPMKGHSHVYWYRQLPEEGLKFMVYLQKENIIDESGMPKERFSAEFPKEGPSILRIQQVVRGDSAAYFCASSPPLTGGYTFGSGTRLTVV.

This sequence joins TRBV7-2 and TRBJ2-2, with TRBD1 as a possible D gene (5 bases). This CDR3 region has 14 residues. In germline, CDR1 is SGHTA, CDR2 FQGNSA. Between the trimmed V and J ends, which lost 1 base and 7 bases, there was a span of 10 bases. The CDR3 reads CASSLGVGVGELFF. CDR3 DNA sequence: TGTGCCAGCAGCTTAGGGGTAGGGGTCGGGGAGCTGTTTTTT. The full variable domain, its missing parts supplied by reference TRBV7-2 and TRBJ2-2, is GAGVSQSPSNKVTEKGKDVELRCDPISGHTALYWYRQSLGQGLEFLIYFQGNSAPDKSGLPSDRFSAERTGGSVSTLTIQRTQQEDSAVYLCASSLGVGVGELFFGEGSRLTVL.

J is TRBJ2-5 and V is TRBV6-5; TRBD2 matches 7 bases. This CDR3 region has 16 residues. Germline V gives CDR1 MNHEY, CDR2 SVGAGI. V lost 2 bases, J lost 5 bases, and 11 bases stayed unmatched. CDR3: CASSYMAGVGHETQYF. CDR3 DNA sequence: TGTGCCAGCAGTTACATGGCGGGGGTAGGACATGAGACCCAGTACTTC.

This chain connects TRBV2 to TRBJ1-1, with a tentative D call TRBD1 (6 bases). V shed 7 bases and J shed 0 bases, with 18 bases lying between them. Germline values: CDR1 SNHLY, CDR2 FYNNEI. The CDR3 contains 16 residues. The CDR3 sequence: CASTIRDIIMNTEAFF. CDR3 bases: TGTGCCAGCACAATTAGGGACATAATCATGAACACTGAAGCTTTCTTT.

J is TRBJ1-2 and V is TRBV6-5; no definite D call. CDR1 is MNHEY, CDR2 SVGAGI, per germline. The ends were cut back, 5 bases at V and 0 bases at J, with 13 bases in the middle. The CDR3 runs to 15 residues. CDR3 amino acids: CASSPLARANYGYTF. In DNA form, the CDR3 reads TGTGCCAGCAGTCCCTTAGCCAGAGCTAACTATGGCTACACCTTC.